This T cell receptor beta chain was sequenced in a study of CD8+CD57+ T cells in acquired aplastic anemia. Study-level results: The CD8+ Simpson's diversity of patients and controls was not significantly different. The study identified 25 to 30 CD8+ CDR3 sequences shared by patients and controls.

As to this clonotype: Its antigen remains unknown. A much larger clone sits a single nucleotide away, making a read error possible.

Sequencing involved patients with CD8+CD57+ cell expansion previously shown by flow cytometry. At the time of blood sampling, patients had not yet received any therapy. Genomic DNA templated the TCR beta VDJ and CDR3 profiling. Each CDR3 protein gets one entry after TCRdb re-called the reads with MiXCR. The sample lists 150,000 to 180,000 distinct CDR3 sequences; roughly half were seen once. Trimming removed 10 bases from V and 3 bases from J, with 12 bases in between. Germline CDR1 and CDR2: ENHRY and SYGVKD. CDR3 length: 12 residues. The origin of this receptor is a human donor with aplastic anemia. The material sequenced was sorted CD4+, CD8+, or CD8+CD57+ T cells (not recorded which) from PBMCs. The chain recombines TRBV10-3 with TRBJ1-2, with D perhaps TRBD1 (5 bases). CDR3 amino acids: CATGGDDYGYTF. As DNA, the CDR3 is TGTGCCACCGGGGGGGACGACTATGGCTACACCTTC.